This TCR beta chain is from a study of shared clonotypes between healthy human individuals. At the level of the study: With ages of 18 to 49, the donors were two women and a few men. Study-wide results and limits: Naive CD4 clonotypes overlapped across a handful of donors at roughly 5.1%.

Germline V gives CDR1 PRHDT, CDR2 FYEKMQ (reference sequence). V gave up 6 bases and J gave up 2 bases; unmatched junction bases: 7. The CDR3 loop spans 14 amino acids. On sorted subsets, replicate PCRs used 150 to 250 ng DNA, or about 30,000 T cell genomes. The data were produced by immunoSEQ multiplex PCR, yet TCRdb's version contains in-frame clones alone and is incomplete. The sample comprises just over 2,000,000 clones, less than 95% of which are singletons, and 1% to 1.3% rests with the top ten. Naive CD8 cells, CD45RO-negative and positively selected for CCR7, excluded terminally differentiated effector memory CD45RA+ cells. Of note for this clone: The antigen is unknown.

The receptor comes from a young man in good health. The V and J genes are TRBV13 and TRBJ2-7; 7 nucleotides line up with TRBD1. The sequencing input was naive CD8+ T cells sorted from blood. The CDR3: CASSDGTATYEQYF. CDR3 bases: TGTGCCAGCAGTGATGGGACAGCGACCTACGAGCAGTACTTC.